Detailed here is one T cell receptor beta chain. Its antigen is as yet unknown. This sample stems from a study of OX40 agonist ivuxolimab in advanced cancers. Looking at the study overall: Patients took ivuxolimab, an agonistic anti-OX40 (CD134) antibody. Whole-study results and caveats: Normalized expansion of T-cell clones was also low for some nonresponders. Among patients with partial responses at 0.1-3.0 mg/kg, clonal expansion was among the lowest. Researchers did not establish what antigens the expanded peripheral T cells target.

The CDR3 runs to 15 residues. CDR1 and CDR2 from the germline V gene are MNHEY and SMNVEV (reference sequence). Losses at the gene ends were 6 bases for V and 8 bases for J; bases not matched to a gene: 13. Sequencing used immunoSEQ multiplex PCR; TCRdb keeps in-frame clones, though not all of them. The table shows around 21,000 clones, with 85% to 90% occurring only once. This receptor was taken from an adult with an advanced solid tumor such as melanoma, head and neck, liver or kidney cancer. The chain joins TRBV27 to TRBJ2-1; TRBD1 aligns across 7 bases. This specimen consisted of CD4+ or CD8+ T cells sorted from blood, obtained in a trial of the OX40 agonist ivuxolimab. The CDR3 region is CASSLTGLSLYEQFF. The CDR3 DNA follows: TGTGCCAGCAGCCTGACAGGGCTGAGTTTGTATGAGCAGTTCTTC.